The 10 T cell receptor beta chains below were found in one sample sequenced in a study of vaccination and CD4 T cells after COVID-19. Oncomine TCR Beta short-read sequencing was applied to DNA from cultured CD4+ T cells. TCRdb re-called the PCR reads through MiXCR, storing one row per CDR3 protein. The sample lists 9,500 to 15,000 distinct CDR3 sequences, less than 80% occurring once. Indicated treatment: approximately nine-day PBMC culture with coronavirus spike peptide pools or control peptides (ViraFEST assay). These receptors' antigens are unknown. Sequencing was performed on CD4+ T cells from blood, cultured in vitro. Receptors were obtained from a human donor who had recovered from COVID-19.

The V gene is TRBV27, the J gene TRBJ1-1; D not resolved. The CDR3 runs 13 residues. Per the germline V gene, CDR1 is MNHEY and CDR2 is SMNVEV (reference sequence). V gave up 2 bases and J gave up 1 base, with 5 bases separating them. The CDR3 nucleotides are TGTGCCAGCAGTTTAAGACAGAACACTGAAGCTTTCTTT. It encodes CASSLRQNTEAFF.

This rearrangement joins TRBV28 to TRBJ1-1, with D unresolved. V was clipped by 5 bases and J by 5 bases, with 18 bases between them. CDR3 length: 15 residues. CDR1 is MDHEN and CDR2 is SYDVKM in the germline V gene. The CDR3 sequence: CASSLSFVFRTEAFF. DNA for the CDR3: TGTGCCAGCAGTCTTTCCTTCGTATTTCGGACTGAAGCTTTCTTT.

The V and J genes are TRBV12-3 or TRBV12-4 and TRBJ1-5; D unresolved. The CDR3 loop spans 13 amino acids. V was shortened by 3 bases and J by 3 bases, with 6 bases between the two germline ends. In DNA form, the CDR3 reads TGTGCCAGCAGTTTGAATCTCAATCAGCCCCAGCATTTT. It is translated as CASSLNLNQPQHF.

This rearrangement joins TRBV19 to TRBJ1-6, with 11 bases matching TRBD1. This CDR3 spans 15 amino acids. CDR1 is LNHDA and CDR2 is SQIVND in the germline V gene (reference sequence). Germline trimming cut 7 bases from V and 7 bases from J; bases unmatched to any gene: 6. The CDR3 sequence is CASTSWTGGNSPLHF. For the CDR3, the DNA is TGTGCCAGTACCTCATGGACAGGGGGCAATTCACCCCTCCACTTT.

The gene calls are TRBV7-2 and TRBJ1-1; D might be TRBD1 (5 bases). The CDR3 covers 15 residues. CDR1 is SGHTA, CDR2 FQGNSA, per germline. The V and J ends lost 4 bases and 4 bases respectively, with 16 bases between them. CDR3 residues: CASSWGSGGGTEAFF. Here the CDR3 DNA reads TGTGCCAGCAGCTGGGGCTCAGGCGGGGGCACTGAAGCTTTCTTT. The full variable domain, with the rest looked up from reference TRBV7-2 and TRBJ1-1, is GAGVSQSPSNKVTEKGKDVELRCDPISGHTALYWYRQSLGQGLEFLIYFQGNSAPDKSGLPSDRFSAERTGGSVSTLTIQRTQQEDSAVYLCASSWGSGGGTEAFFGQGTRLTVV.

This rearrangement joins TRBV24-1 to TRBJ2-3; no firm D call. Between the trimmed V and J ends, which lost 1 base and 1 base, there was a span of 5 bases. The germline CDR1 and CDR2 sequences are KGHDR and SFDVKD. The CDR3 is 14 amino acids. In DNA form, the CDR3 reads TGTGCCACCAGTGATTTAGTTGGCACAGATACGCAGTATTTT. Translating gives CATSDLVGTDTQYF.

This clonotype was found a few times. The chain joins TRBV7-2 to TRBJ2-1; a weak D match, TRBD2 (5 bases). The length of the CDR3 is 15 residues. The V gene's germline CDR1 is SGHTA and CDR2 FQGNSA. Trimming took 3 bases from V and 6 from J, leaving 15 bases between them. In DNA, the CDR3 is TGTGCCAGCAGCTTCTCGAGGGCGCTCACCAATGAGCAGTTCTTC. Its translation is CASSFSRALTNEQFF.

The chain combines TRBV20-1 with TRBJ2-5; no firm D call. CDR1 and CDR2 from the germline V gene are DFQATT and SNEGSKA (reference sequence). The CDR3 consists of 14 residues. Trimming shortened V by 0 bases and J by 2 bases, and 10 bases separated the two germline ends. The CDR3 DNA follows: TGCAGTGCTAGAGATCTAGGGCTGCAAGAGACCCAGTACTTC. Translating gives CSARDLGLQETQYF.

The CDR3 region has the DNA TGTGCCAGCTCACCTCGGGACTCGAGCTCTGGAAACACCATATATTTT. Translating gives CASSPRDSSSGNTIYF. V is TRBV18 and J is TRBJ1-3; D is possibly TRBD1 (5 bases). V was pared by 3 bases and J by 0 bases, with 12 bases between. Looked up from germline, CDR1 is KGHSH and CDR2 is LQKENI. CDR3 length: 16 amino acids.

V and J are TRBV19 and TRBJ1-6, with D unresolved. V shed 3 bases and J shed 4 bases, with 7 bases lying between them. Germline V gene sequence: CDR1 LNHDA, CDR2 SQIVND (reference sequence). The CDR3 is 14 amino acids. The CDR3 DNA sequence: TGTGCCAGTAGTATCTTGGGGTATAATTCACCCCTCCACTTT. It is translated as CASSILGYNSPLHF.